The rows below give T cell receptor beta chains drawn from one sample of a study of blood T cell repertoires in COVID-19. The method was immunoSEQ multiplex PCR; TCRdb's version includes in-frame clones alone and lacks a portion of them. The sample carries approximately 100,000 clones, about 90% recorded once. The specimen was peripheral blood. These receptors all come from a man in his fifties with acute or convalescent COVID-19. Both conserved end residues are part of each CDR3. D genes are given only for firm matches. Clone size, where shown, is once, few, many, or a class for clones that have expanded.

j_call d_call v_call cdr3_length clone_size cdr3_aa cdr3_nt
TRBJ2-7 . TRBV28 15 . CASGRDTGYFSEQYF TGTGCCAGCGGACGGGACACCGGTTATTTCTCCGAGCAGTACTTC
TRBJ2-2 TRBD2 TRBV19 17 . CASRPGLAGGFTGELFF TGTGCCAGTCGTCCGGGACTAGCGGGGGGGTTCACCGGGGAGCTGTTTTTT
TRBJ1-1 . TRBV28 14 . CASSPTVQNTEAFF TGTGCCAGCAGTCCGACAGTACAGAATACTGAAGCTTTCTTT
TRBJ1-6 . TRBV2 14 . CASSGTSVNSPLHF TGTGCCAGCAGTGGTACATCTGTTAATTCACCCCTCCACTTT
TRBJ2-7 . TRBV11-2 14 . CASSLEGVSYEQYF TGTGCCAGCAGCTTAGAAGGGGTCTCCTACGAGCAGTACTTC
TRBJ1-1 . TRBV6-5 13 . CASSPRGNTEAFF TGTGCCAGCAGTCCCCGAGGGAACACTGAAGCTTTCTTT
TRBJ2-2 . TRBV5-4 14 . CASSSSGLTGELFF TGTGCCAGCAGCTCCTCTGGCCTCACCGGGGAGCTGTTTTTT
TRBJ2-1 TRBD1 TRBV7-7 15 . CASSPRTGPSDEQFF TGTGCCAGCAGCCCAAGGACAGGCCCCTCGGATGAGCAGTTCTTC
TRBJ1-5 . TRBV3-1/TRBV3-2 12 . CASSLAGQPQHF TGTGCCAGCAGTTTGGCTGGTCAGCCCCAGCATTTT
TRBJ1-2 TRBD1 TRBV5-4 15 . CASSYVPGQGGGYTF TGTGCCAGCAGCTACGTCCCGGGACAGGGTGGAGGCTACACCTTC
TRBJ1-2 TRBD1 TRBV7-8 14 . CASSGTGFGGGYTF TGTGCCAGCAGCGGGACAGGGTTCGGCGGAGGCTACACCTTC
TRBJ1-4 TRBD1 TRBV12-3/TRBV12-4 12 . CASRDRGEKLFF TGTGCCAGCAGGGACAGGGGCGAAAAACTGTTTTTT
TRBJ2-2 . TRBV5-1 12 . CASSLQAGELFF TGCGCCAGCAGCTTGCAGGCCGGGGAGCTGTTTTTT
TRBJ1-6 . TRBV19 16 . CASADTGPSYNSPLHF TGTGCCAGTGCGGACACAGGACCCTCCTATAATTCACCCCTCCACTTT
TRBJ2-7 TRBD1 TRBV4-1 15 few CASSQNPGGSYEQYF TGCGCCAGCAGCCAAAACCCAGGGGGCTCCTACGAGCAGTACTTC
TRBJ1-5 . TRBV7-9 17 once CASSLTRGGNINQPQHF TGTGCCAGCAGCCTAACCCGGGGGGGGAATATCAATCAGCCCCAGCATTTT
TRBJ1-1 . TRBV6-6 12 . CASSTPAGTTFF TGTGCCAGCAGTACCCCCGCTGGGACAACTTTCTTT
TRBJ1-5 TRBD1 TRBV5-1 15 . CASSRGTGNNQPQHF TGCGCCAGCAGCCGCGGGACAGGGAACAATCAGCCCCAGCATTTT
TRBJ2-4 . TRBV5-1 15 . CASSISRTAQNIQYF TGCGCCTCCAGCATCTCTAGGACAGCTCAAAACATTCAGTACTTC
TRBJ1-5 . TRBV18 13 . CASSPVDNQPQHF TGTGCCAGCTCACCAGTAGATAATCAGCCCCAGCATTTT
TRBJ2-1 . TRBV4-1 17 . CASSQDMGASTYNEQFF TGCGCCAGCAGCCAAGATATGGGGGCCTCTACCTACAATGAGCAGTTCTTC
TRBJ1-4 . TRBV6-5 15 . CASRPDSATNEKLFF TGTGCCAGCAGACCGGACAGTGCAACTAATGAAAAACTGTTTTTT
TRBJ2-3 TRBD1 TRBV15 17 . CATSSAQGSFSTDTQYF TGTGCCACCAGCAGTGCACAGGGGTCTTTTAGCACAGATACGCAGTATTTT
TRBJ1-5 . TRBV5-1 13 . CASRTGNNQPQHF TGCGCCAGCAGGACAGGCAACAATCAGCCCCAGCATTTT
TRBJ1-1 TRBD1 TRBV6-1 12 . CASSEGQGEAFF TGTGCCAGCAGTGAGGGACAGGGTGAAGCTTTCTTT
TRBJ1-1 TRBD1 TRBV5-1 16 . CASSLGRDSLNTEAFF TGCGCCAGCAGCTTGGGGAGGGACAGCCTGAACACTGAAGCTTTCTTT
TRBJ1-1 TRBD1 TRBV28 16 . CASSSSGTGFNLVAFF TGTGCCAGCAGTTCCTCCGGGACAGGCTTTAATTTGGTAGCTTTCTTT
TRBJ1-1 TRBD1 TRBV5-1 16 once CASSLGGQGAYTEAFF TGCGCCAGCAGCTTGGGGGGACAGGGGGCGTATACTGAAGCTTTCTTT
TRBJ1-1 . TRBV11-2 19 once CASSLELAGRGIGKTEAFF TGTGCCAGCAGCTTAGAATTAGCGGGCAGGGGAATAGGAAAGACTGAAGCTTTCTTT
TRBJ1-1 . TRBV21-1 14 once CASSKGQGPDEAFF TGTGCCAGCAGCAAAGGGCAGGGGCCAGATGAGGCTTTCTTT
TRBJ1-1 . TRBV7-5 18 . CVRSTRHGFGTMNTEAFF TGTGTCAGAAGCACCCGACACGGTTTCGGGACTATGAACACTGAAGCTTTCTTT
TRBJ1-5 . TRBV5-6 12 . CASSLAGSPQHF TGTGCCAGCAGCTTGGCGGGGTCCCCCCAGCATTTT
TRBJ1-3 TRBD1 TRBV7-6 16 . CASSPKGQGAGNTIYF TGTGCCAGCAGCCCAAAGGGACAGGGGGCTGGAAACACCATATATTTT
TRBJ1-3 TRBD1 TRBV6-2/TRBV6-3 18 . CASSYSIAGTGTGNTIYF TGTGCCAGCAGTTACTCGATAGCCGGGACAGGGACTGGAAACACCATATATTTT
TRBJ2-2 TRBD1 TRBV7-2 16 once CASSRKTGAVAGELFF TGTGCCAGCAGCCGGAAGACAGGGGCGGTGGCCGGGGAGCTGTTTTTT
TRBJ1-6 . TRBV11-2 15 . CASSLGGIGGSPLHF TGTGCCAGCAGCTTAGGTGGGATCGGGGGATCACCCCTCCACTTT
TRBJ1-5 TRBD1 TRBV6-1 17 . CASSEDRGRIRNQPQHF TGTGCCAGCAGTGAGGACAGGGGGCGCATCCGCAATCAGCCCCAGCATTTT
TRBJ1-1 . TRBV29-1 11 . CSHFQNTEAFF TGCAGCCACTTCCAGAACACTGAAGCTTTCTTT
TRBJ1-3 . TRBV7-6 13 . CASSSTRENTIYF TGTGCCAGCAGCTCGACTAGGGAAAACACCATATATTTT
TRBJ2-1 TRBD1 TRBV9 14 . CASSFAGTGNEQFF TGTGCCAGCAGCTTCGCCGGGACAGGGAATGAGCAGTTCTTC
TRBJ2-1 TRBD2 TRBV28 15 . CASSQRGATDNEQFF TGTGCCAGCAGCCAGCGGGGGGCAACGGACAATGAGCAGTTCTTC
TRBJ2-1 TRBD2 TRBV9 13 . CATALAGDNEQFF TGTGCCACCGCCCTGGCGGGGGACAATGAGCAGTTCTTC
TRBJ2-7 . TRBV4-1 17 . CASSQELRDISSYEQYF TGCGCCAGCAGCCAGGAACTACGGGACATTTCATCCTACGAGCAGTACTTC
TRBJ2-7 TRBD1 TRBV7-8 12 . CASSPTGVEQYF TGTGCCAGCAGCCCGACAGGGGTCGAGCAGTACTTC
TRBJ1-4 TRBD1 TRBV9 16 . CASSVGQGDREEKLFF TGTGCCAGCAGCGTAGGACAGGGGGACAGGGAGGAAAAACTGTTTTTT
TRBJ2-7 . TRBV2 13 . CASSQILRQAQYF TGTGCCAGCAGTCAAATCCTGAGACAGGCGCAGTACTTC
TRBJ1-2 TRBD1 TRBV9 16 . CASSATPTGQVYGYTF TGTGCCAGCAGCGCTACCCCGACAGGGCAGGTCTATGGCTACACCTTC
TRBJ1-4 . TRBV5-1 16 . CASSLDRPNLNEKLFF TGCGCCAGCAGCTTGGACAGGCCTAACCTTAATGAAAAACTGTTTTTT
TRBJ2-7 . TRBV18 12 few CASSPSSYEQYF TGTGCCAGCTCACCTTCATCCTACGAGCAGTACTTC
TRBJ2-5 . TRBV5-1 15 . CASSFSLTAQETQYF TGCGCCAGCAGCTTTAGTCTGACAGCCCAAGAGACCCAGTACTTC
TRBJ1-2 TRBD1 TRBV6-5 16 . CASSSARDRTNYGYTF TGTGCCAGCAGTTCAGCCCGGGACAGGACTAACTATGGCTACACCTTC
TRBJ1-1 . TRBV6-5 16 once CASSHLSTGMNTEAFF TGTGCCAGCAGTCACTTATCGACAGGAATGAACACTGAAGCTTTCTTT
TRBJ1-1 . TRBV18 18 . CASSPLGGSRKLNTEAFF TGTGCCAGCTCTCCCCTCGGTGGGAGCAGAAAATTGAACACTGAAGCTTTCTTT
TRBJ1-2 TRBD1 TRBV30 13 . CAWIPDRGYGYTF TGTGCCTGGATTCCGGACAGGGGCTATGGCTACACCTTC